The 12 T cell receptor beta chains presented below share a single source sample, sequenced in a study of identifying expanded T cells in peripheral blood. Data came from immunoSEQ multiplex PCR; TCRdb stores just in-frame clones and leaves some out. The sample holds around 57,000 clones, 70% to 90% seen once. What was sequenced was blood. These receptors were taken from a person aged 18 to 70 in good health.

The CDR3 is CASTSGGAYGEQFF. In DNA form, the CDR3 reads TGTGCCAGCACTAGCGGGGGGGCGTATGGTGAGCAGTTCTTC. This chain links TRBV9 with TRBJ2-1; TRBD2 matches 12 bases. J gave up 9 bases and V 6 bases, and 7 bases lay outside the gene matches. The CDR3 extends over 14 amino acids. Germline CDR1 SGDLS, CDR2 YYNGEE.

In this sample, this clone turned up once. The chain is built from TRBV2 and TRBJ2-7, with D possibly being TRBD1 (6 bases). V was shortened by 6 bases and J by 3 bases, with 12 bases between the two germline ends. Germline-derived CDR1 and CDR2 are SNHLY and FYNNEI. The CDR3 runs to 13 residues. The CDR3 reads CASSAGQNYEQYF. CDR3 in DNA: TGTGCCAGCAGCGCCGGACAGAACTACGAGCAGTACTTC.

This chain's CDR3 is CASSLNPQGEQFF. CDR3 nucleotides: TGTGCCAGCAGCTTAAATCCTCAGGGGGAGCAGTTCTTC. This chain links TRBV11-2 with TRBJ2-1; a weak D match, TRBD1 (6 bases). CDR1 and CDR2 from the germline V gene are SGHAT and FQNNGV. This CDR3 spans 13 amino acids. Trimming took off 2 bases at V and 10 bases at J, with 12 bases between the two ends.

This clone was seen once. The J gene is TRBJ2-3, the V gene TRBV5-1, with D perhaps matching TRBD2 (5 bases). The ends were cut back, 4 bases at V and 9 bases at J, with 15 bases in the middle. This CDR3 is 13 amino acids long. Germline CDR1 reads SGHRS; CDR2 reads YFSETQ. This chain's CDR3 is CASSDGWSSTQYF. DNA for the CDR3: TGCGCCAGCAGCGATGGGTGGTCTAGCACGCAGTATTTT. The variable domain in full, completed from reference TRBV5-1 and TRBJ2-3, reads KAGVTQTPRYLIKTRGQQVTLSCSPISGHRSVSWYQQTPGQGLQFLFEYFSETQRNKGNFPGRFSGRQFSNSRSEMNVSTLELGDSALYLCASSDGWSSTQYFGPGTRLTVL.

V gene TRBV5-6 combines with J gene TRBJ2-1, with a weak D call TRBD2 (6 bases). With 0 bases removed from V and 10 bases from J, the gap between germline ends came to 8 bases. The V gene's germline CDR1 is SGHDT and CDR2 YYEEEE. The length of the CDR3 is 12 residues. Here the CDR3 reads CASSLGSGEQFF. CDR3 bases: TGTGCCAGCAGCTTGGGTAGCGGAGAGCAGTTCTTC.

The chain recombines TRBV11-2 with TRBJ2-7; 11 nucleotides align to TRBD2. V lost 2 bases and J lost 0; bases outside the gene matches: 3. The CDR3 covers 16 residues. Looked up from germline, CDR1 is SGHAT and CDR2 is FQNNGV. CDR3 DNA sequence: TGTGCCAGCAGCTTATCTAGCGGGGGGTTCTCCTACGAGCAGTACTTC. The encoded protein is CASSLSSGGFSYEQYF.

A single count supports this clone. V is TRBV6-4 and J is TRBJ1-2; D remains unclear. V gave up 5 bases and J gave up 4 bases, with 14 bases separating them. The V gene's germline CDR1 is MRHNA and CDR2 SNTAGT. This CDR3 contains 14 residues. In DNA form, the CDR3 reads TGTGCCAGCAGTACAAAACAGAGACCCTATGGCTACACCTTC. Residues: CASSTKQRPYGYTF.

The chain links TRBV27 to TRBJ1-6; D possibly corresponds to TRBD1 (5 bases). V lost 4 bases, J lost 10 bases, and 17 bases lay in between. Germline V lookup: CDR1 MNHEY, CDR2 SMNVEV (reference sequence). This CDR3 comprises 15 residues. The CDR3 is CASSYGTPTSSPLHF. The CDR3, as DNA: TGTGCCAGCAGTTACGGGACCCCAACCTCATCACCCCTCCACTTT.

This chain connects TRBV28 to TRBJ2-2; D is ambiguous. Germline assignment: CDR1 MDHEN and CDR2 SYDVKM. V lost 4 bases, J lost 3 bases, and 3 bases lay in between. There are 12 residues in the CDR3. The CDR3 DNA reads TGTGCCAGCAGTTCATACACCGGGGAGCTGTTTTTT. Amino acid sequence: CASSSYTGELFF.

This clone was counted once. The CDR3 is CASSSQGPGNEQFF. The CDR3 nucleotides are TGTGCCAGCAGCTCGCAGGGGCCGGGCAATGAGCAGTTCTTC. The rearrangement joins TRBV5-5 to TRBJ2-1; TRBD1 is a possible D gene (6 bases). The CDR3 sequence is 14 residues long. Looked up from germline, CDR1 is SGHKS and CDR2 is YYEKEE (reference sequence). Trimming took off 3 bases at V and 6 bases at J, with 13 bases between the two ends.

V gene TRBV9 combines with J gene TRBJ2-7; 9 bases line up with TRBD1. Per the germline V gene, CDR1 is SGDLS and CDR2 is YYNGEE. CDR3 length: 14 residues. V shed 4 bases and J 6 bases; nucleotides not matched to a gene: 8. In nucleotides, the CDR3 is TGTGCCAGCAGCAATACAGGGGGCGCGTCCGAGCAGTACTTC. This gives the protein CASSNTGGASEQYF. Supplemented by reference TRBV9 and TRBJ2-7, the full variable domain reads DSGVTQTPKHLITATGQRVTLRCSPRSGDLSVYWYQQSLDQGLQFLIQYYNGEERAKGNILERFSAQQFPDLHSELNLSSLELGDSALYFCASSNTGGASEQYFGPGTRLTVT.

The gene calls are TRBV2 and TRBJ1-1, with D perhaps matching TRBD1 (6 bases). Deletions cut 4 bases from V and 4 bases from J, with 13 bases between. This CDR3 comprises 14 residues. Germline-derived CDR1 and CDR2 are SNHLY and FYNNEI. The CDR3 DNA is TGTGCCAGCAGTGTCACAGGGATGTCCACTGAAGCTTTCTTT. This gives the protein CASSVTGMSTEAFF.